These T cell receptor beta chains were read from a single sample in a study of shared clonotypes between healthy human individuals. Generated by immunoSEQ multiplex PCR, the TCRdb table keeps only in-frame clones and is missing some. The sample holds over 1.4 million clones, about 96% seen once. The specimen was naive CD4+ T cells sorted from blood. Every receptor here comes from a man aged 25 to 40 in good health. Both conserved end residues are part of each CDR3. D genes are given only for firm matches. For some rows the clone size is stated as once, few or many, or as a class when expanded; others skip it.

J,size,length,V,D,DNA,CDR3
TRBJ1-2,once,15,TRBV29-1,NA,TGCAGCGTTGAGCTGGGGGACACCCCCGCCCATGGCTACACCTTC,CSVELGDTPAHGYTF
TRBJ2-5,NA,14,TRBV5-4,NA,TGTGCCAGCGCGGATCAAAGAAAACAAGAGACCCAGTACTTC,CASADQRKQETQYF
TRBJ2-2,NA,15,TRBV12-5,NA,TGTGCTAGTGGTTTCGAGGATCTGATATCCGGGGAGCTGTTTTTT,CASGFEDLISGELFF
TRBJ2-2,once,18,TRBV27,TRBD1,TGTGCCAGCAGTTTGTGGCGGGACAGGGGGCGAATGGCCGGGGAGCTGTTTTTT,CASSLWRDRGRMAGELFF
TRBJ2-1,NA,16,TRBV9,NA,TGTGCCAGCAGCGTAGGCGGGCAACCCTCCTACAATGAGCAGTTCTTC,CASSVGGQPSYNEQFF
TRBJ1-2,NA,15,TRBV18,NA,TGTGCCAGCTCACCTAAGACCGGAGGGGACCGTGGCTACACCTTC,CASSPKTGGDRGYTF
TRBJ2-5,once,15,TRBV5-1,NA,TGCGCCAGCAGCTTGGCCGGGACCCATCAAGAGACCCAGTACTTC,CASSLAGTHQETQYF
TRBJ1-5,NA,14,TRBV6-5,NA,TGTGCCAGCAGCCAACCCCAGGGGCCTCAGCCCCAGCATTTT,CASSQPQGPQPQHF
TRBJ2-2,NA,13,TRBV19,TRBD1,TGTGCCAGTAGACAGGGGGGCACCGGGGAGCTGTTTTTT,CASRQGGTGELFF
TRBJ2-3,NA,11,TRBV29-1,NA,TGCAGCGGGTCTAGCACAGATACGCAGTATTTT,CSGSSTDTQYF
TRBJ2-2,NA,14,TRBV6-1,NA,TGTGCCAGCAGTTTTGATCCACAGACCGGGGAGCTGTTTTTT,CASSFDPQTGELFF
TRBJ2-7,NA,14,TRBV28,TRBD2,TGTGCCAGCAGCCCGACTAGCGTGATCCACGAGCAGTACTTC,CASSPTSVIHEQYF
TRBJ2-7,few,14,TRBV30,NA,TGTGCCTGGAAGGTAGCAGGCAGCTCCTACGAGCAGTACTTC,CAWKVAGSSYEQYF
TRBJ1-1,NA,14,TRBV28,NA,TGTGCCAGCAGCCAAACAGGGATCGGCACTGAAGCTTTCTTT,CASSQTGIGTEAFF
TRBJ2-6,NA,17,TRBV28,NA,TGTGCCAGCAGTCCGCCGGGACAAATCCCTGGGGCCAACGTCCTGACTTTC,CASSPPGQIPGANVLTF
TRBJ2-7,NA,15,TRBV7-9,TRBD2,TGTGCCAGCAGCCTAACCGTAGCGGGAGGCTACGAGCAGTACTTC,CASSLTVAGGYEQYF
TRBJ2-1,few,18,TRBV5-1,TRBD2,TGCGCCAGCAGCTTGGGGGTAAAGACTAGCGGGAGGAGGGGTGAGCAGTTCTTC,CASSLGVKTSGRRGEQFF
TRBJ1-2,NA,13,TRBV5-4,NA,TGTGCCAGCAGCCAGAGGCAGGGTAGCGGCTACACCTTC,CASSQRQGSGYTF
TRBJ2-1,NA,14,TRBV5-1,TRBD2,TGCGCCAGTTATAGCGGGAGGTCCTACAATGAGCAGTTCTTC,CASYSGRSYNEQFF
TRBJ2-3,NA,11,TRBV20-1,TRBD2,TGCAGTGCTAGGGAGTCCCTGACTAGCGAGTTT,CSARESLTSEF